The 8 T cell receptor beta chains below were found in one sample sequenced in a study of OX40 agonist ivuxolimab in advanced cancers. Method: immunoSEQ multiplex PCR; TCRdb's copy keeps in-frame clones and lacks some. The sample yields 20,000 to 30,000 clones, 85% to 90% seen once. This specimen was CD4+ or CD8+ T cells sorted from blood, taken in a trial of the OX40 agonist ivuxolimab. The receptors come from an adult with an advanced solid tumor such as melanoma, head and neck, liver or kidney cancer.

About this clone itself: A far larger clone is only one base removed, so a read error is likely. Other nucleotide sequences in the sample specify the same CDR3. The chain is built from TRBV13 and TRBJ2-1, with TRBD2 as a possible D gene (7 bases). The CDR3 is made up of 15 amino acids. V lost 4 bases and J lost 7, with 17 bases in between. Germline V gene data show CDR1 as PRHDT and CDR2 as FYEKMQ (reference sequence). The CDR3, as DNA: TGTGCCAGCAGCTCGACGGGGGGCGCGAAAAATGAGCAGTTCTTC. Its protein is CASSSTGGAKNEQFF.

DNA for the CDR3: TGTGCCAGCAGCGGACGACAGGGGTACAATGAGCAGTTCTTC. It is translated as CASSGRQGYNEQFF. The rearrangement joins TRBV11-2 to TRBJ2-1; TRBD1 matches at 8 bases. This CDR3 contains 14 residues. Germline trimming cut 5 bases from V and 4 bases from J; bases unmatched to any gene: 4. Germline V gene sequence: CDR1 SGHAT, CDR2 FQNNGV. Looking up the rest from reference TRBV11-2 and TRBJ2-1 gives the full variable domain: EAGVAQSPRYKIIEKRQSVAFWCNPISGHATLYWYQQILGQGPKLLIQFQNNGVVDDSQLPKDRFSAERLKGVDSTLKIQPAKLEDSAVYLCASSGRQGYNEQFFGPGTRLTVL.

The CDR3 nucleotides read TGTGCCAGCAGCTTACAACTAGCGGGAGAGCAGTACTTC. Amino acids: CASSLQLAGEQYF. The chain combines TRBV13 with TRBJ2-7; 10 nucleotides match TRBD2. The germline V gene encodes CDR1 PRHDT and CDR2 FYEKMQ (reference sequence). The CDR3 extends over 13 amino acids. Trimming took 2 bases from V and 7 from J; bases not matched to a gene: 2.

CDR3 residues: CASSQAGTGYGYTF. In DNA form, the CDR3 reads TGTGCCAGCAGCCAAGCCGGGACAGGCTATGGCTACACCTTC. The chain combines TRBV14 with TRBJ1-2; 8 bases are shared with TRBD1. V shed 1 base, J shed 4 bases, and the junction held 2 bases outside the gene matches. The germline V gene encodes CDR1 SGHDN and CDR2 FVKESK. CDR3 size: 14 residues.

The CDR3 here is CSVPTGQKLTNTEAFF. The CDR3 DNA reads TGCAGCGTTCCCACGGGACAGAAGCTGACGAACACTGAAGCTTTCTTT. The chain employs TRBV29-1 and TRBJ1-1; 7 bases fit TRBD1. The length of the CDR3 is 16 residues. The V gene end was trimmed by 5 bases and the J gene end by 1 base; junction bases not matched to a gene: 13. Per germline, CDR1 SQVTM and CDR2 ANQGSEA.

The chain combines TRBV9 with TRBJ2-2; TRBD2 aligns across 8 bases. The V gene end was trimmed by 5 bases and the J gene end by 1 base; junction bases not matched to a gene: 4. The CDR3 length is 15 residues. Per the germline V gene, CDR1 is SGDLS and CDR2 is YYNGEE. This CDR3 is CASRGTRGNTGELFF. The CDR3, as DNA: TGTGCCAGCAGAGGGACTAGAGGGAACACCGGGGAGCTGTTTTTT.

This clone is a singleton in its sample. This sequence joins TRBV5-1 and TRBJ2-3; 13 bases fit TRBD2. Germline CDR1 reads SGHRS; CDR2 reads YFSETQ. Trimming removed 7 bases from V and 4 bases from J; junction bases left unmatched: 3. The CDR3 sequence is 14 residues long. The CDR3 sequence is CASGTSGGADTQYF. CDR3 nucleotide sequence: TGCGCCAGCGGAACTAGCGGGGGGGCAGATACGCAGTATTTT. The full variable domain, its missing parts supplied by reference TRBV5-1 and TRBJ2-3, is KAGVTQTPRYLIKTRGQQVTLSCSPISGHRSVSWYQQTPGQGLQFLFEYFSETQRNKGNFPGRFSGRQFSNSRSEMNVSTLELGDSALYLCASGTSGGADTQYFGPGTRLTVL.

This rearrangement joins TRBV11-3 to TRBJ2-2; unclear D gene. The CDR3 spans 12 residues. Germline V gene sequence: CDR1 SGHNT, CDR2 YENEEA. Trimming pared 1 base from V and 4 bases from J, leaving 1 base between. This CDR3 is CASSLATGELFF. CDR3 nucleotides: TGTGCCAGCAGCTTAGCCACCGGGGAGCTGTTTTTT. Together with reference TRBV11-3 and TRBJ2-2, the CDR3 gives the full variable domain: EAGVVQSPRYKIIEKKQPVAFWCNPISGHNTLYWYLQNLGQGPELLIRYENEEAVDDSQLPKDRFSAERLKGVDSTLKIQPAELGDSAVYLCASSLATGELFFGEGSRLTVL.